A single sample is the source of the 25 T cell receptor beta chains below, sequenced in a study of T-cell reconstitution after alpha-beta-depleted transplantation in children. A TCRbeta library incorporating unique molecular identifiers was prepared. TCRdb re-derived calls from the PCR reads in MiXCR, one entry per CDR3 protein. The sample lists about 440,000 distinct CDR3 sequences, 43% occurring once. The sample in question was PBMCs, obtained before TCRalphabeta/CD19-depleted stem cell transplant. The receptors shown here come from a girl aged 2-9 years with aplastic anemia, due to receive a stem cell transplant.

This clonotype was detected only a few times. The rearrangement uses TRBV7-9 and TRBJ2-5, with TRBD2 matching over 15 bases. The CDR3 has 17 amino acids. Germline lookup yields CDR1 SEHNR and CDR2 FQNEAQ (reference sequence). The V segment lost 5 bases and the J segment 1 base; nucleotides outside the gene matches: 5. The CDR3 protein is CASSRGLAGGIQETQYF. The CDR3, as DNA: TGTGCCAGCAGCCGAGGACTAGCGGGAGGGATCCAAGAGACCCAGTACTTC.

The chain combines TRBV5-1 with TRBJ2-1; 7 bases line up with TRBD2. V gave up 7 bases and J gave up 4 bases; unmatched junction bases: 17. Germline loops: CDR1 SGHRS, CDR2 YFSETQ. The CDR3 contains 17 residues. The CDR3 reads CASVLGVPGGGYNEQFF. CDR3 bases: TGCGCCAGCGTCCTGGGGGTACCTGGGGGGGGATACAATGAGCAGTTCTTC.

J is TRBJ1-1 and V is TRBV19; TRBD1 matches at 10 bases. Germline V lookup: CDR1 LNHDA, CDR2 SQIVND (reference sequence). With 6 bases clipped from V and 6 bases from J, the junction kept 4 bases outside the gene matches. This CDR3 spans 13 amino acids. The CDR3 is CASRDRGLSEAFF. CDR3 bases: TGTGCCAGTAGAGACAGGGGGCTCTCTGAAGCTTTCTTT.

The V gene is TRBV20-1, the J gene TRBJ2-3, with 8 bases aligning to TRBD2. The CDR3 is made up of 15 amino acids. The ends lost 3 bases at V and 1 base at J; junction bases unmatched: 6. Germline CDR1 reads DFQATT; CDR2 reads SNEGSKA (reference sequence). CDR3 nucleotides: TGCAGTGCTAGCCCCGGGGGGGTACGCACAGATACGCAGTATTTT. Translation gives CSASPGGVRTDTQYF.

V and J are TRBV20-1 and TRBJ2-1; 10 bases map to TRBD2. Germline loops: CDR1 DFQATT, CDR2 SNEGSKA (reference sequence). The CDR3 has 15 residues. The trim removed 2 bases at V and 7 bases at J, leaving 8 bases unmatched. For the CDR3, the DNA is TGCAGTGCTAGACTGAGCGGGGGGGCCCCAAATGAGCAGTTCTTC. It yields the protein CSARLSGGAPNEQFF.

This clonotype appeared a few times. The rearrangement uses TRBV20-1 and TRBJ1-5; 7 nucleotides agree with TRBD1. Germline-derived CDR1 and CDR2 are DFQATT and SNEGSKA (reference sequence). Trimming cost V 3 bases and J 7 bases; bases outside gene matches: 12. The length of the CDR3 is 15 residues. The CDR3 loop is CSARSPQQGWQPQHF. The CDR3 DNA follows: TGCAGTGCTAGGTCACCCCAACAGGGGTGGCAGCCCCAGCATTTT.

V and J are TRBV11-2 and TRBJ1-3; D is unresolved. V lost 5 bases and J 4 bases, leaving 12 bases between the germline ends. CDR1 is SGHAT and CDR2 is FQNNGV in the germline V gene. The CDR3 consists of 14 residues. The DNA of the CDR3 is TGTGCCAGCAGCCTCAGTGGCTCCGGAAACACCATATATTTT. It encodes CASSLSGSGNTIYF.

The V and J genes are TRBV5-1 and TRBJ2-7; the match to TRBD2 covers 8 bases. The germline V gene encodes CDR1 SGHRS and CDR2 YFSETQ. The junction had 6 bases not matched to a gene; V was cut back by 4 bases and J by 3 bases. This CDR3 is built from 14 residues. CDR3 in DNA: TGCGCCAGCAGCGTAAGCGGGAGTTTCTACGAGCAGTACTTC. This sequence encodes CASSVSGSFYEQYF.

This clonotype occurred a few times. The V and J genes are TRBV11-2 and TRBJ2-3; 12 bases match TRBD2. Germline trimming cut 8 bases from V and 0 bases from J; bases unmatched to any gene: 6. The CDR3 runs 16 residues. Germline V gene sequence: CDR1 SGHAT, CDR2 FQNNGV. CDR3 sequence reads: CASSRTSGVSTDTQYF. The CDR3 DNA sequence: TGTGCCAGCTCCCGGACTAGCGGGGTTAGCACAGATACGCAGTATTTT.

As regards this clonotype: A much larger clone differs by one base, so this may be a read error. Here the CDR3 DNA reads TGCGCCAGCAGCTCCGGACGGGGCGGGGAGCTGTATTTT. Amino acids: CASSSGRGGELYF. The V gene is TRBV5-1, the J gene TRBJ2-2; the D gene is possibly TRBD2 (6 bases). This CDR3 has 13 residues. CDR1 and CDR2 (germline): SGHRS, YFSETQ.

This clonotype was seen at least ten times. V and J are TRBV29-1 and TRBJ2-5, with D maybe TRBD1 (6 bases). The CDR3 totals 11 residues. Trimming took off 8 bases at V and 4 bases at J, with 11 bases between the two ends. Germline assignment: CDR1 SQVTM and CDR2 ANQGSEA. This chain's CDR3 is CSLGHGETQYF. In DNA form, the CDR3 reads TGCAGCCTGGGACACGGAGAGACCCAGTACTTC.

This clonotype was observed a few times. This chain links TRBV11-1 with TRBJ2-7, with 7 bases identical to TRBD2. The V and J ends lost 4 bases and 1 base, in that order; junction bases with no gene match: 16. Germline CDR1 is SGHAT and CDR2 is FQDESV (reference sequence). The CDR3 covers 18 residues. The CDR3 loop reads CASSSFGGSGTASYEQYF. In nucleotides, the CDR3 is TGTGCCAGCAGCTCTTTCGGGGGGTCGGGTACAGCGTCCTACGAGCAGTACTTC.

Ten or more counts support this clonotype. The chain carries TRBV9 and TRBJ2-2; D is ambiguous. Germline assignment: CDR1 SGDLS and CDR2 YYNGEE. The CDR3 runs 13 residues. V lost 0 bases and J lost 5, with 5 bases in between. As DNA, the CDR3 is TGTGCCAGCAGCGTAGCCCGTACCGGGGAGCTGTTTTTT. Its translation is CASSVARTGELFF. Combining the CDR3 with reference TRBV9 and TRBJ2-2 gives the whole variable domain DSGVTQTPKHLITATGQRVTLRCSPRSGDLSVYWYQQSLDQGLQFLIQYYNGEERAKGNILERFSAQQFPDLHSELNLSSLELGDSALYFCASSVARTGELFFGEGSRLTVL.

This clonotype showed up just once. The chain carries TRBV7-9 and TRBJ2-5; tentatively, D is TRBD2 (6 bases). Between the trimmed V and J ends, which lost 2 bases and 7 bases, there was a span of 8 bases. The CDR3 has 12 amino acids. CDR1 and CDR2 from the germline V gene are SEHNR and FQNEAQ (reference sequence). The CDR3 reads CASSLKEGTQYF. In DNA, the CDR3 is TGTGCCAGCAGCTTAAAGGAGGGGACCCAGTACTTC.

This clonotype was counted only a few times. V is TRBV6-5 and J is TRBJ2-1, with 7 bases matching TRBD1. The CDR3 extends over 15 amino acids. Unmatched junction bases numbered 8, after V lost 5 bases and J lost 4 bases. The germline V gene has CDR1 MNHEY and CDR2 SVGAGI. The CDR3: CASSTWDSRYNEQFF. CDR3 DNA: TGTGCCAGCAGTACTTGGGACAGCCGTTACAATGAGCAGTTCTTC.

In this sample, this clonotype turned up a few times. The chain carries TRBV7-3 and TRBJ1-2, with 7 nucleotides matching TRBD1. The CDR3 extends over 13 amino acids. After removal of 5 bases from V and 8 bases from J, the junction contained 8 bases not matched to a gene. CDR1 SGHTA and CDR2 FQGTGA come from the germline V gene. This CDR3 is CASSAGGERGYTF. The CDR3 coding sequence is TGTGCCAGCAGCGCAGGGGGAGAGCGGGGCTACACCTTC.

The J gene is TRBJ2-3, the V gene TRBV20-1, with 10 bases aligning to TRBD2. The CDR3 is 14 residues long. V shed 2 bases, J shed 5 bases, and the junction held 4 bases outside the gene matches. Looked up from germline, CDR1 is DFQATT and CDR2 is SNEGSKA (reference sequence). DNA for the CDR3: TGCAGTGCTAGACTAGCGGGAGTAATAGATACGCAGTATTTT. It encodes CSARLAGVIDTQYF.

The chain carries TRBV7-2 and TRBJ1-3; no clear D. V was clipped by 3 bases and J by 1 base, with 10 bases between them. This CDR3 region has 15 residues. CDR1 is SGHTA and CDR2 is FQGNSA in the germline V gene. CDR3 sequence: CASSFRMLSGNTIYF. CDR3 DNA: TGTGCCAGCAGCTTCAGGATGCTATCTGGAAACACCATATATTTT.

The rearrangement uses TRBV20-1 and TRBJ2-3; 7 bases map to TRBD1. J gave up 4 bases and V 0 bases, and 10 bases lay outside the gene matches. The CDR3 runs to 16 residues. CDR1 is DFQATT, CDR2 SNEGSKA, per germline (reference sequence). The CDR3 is CSARDPNRGVPDTQYF. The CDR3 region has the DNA TGCAGTGCTAGAGACCCGAACAGGGGTGTTCCAGATACGCAGTATTTT.

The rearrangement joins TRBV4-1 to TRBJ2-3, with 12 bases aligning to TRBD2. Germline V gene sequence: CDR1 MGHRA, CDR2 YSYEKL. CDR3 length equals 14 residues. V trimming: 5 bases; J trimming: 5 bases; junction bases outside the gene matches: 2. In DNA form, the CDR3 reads TGCGCCAGCAGCTGGGGACTAGCGGGAGATACGCAGTATTTT. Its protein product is CASSWGLAGDTQYF.

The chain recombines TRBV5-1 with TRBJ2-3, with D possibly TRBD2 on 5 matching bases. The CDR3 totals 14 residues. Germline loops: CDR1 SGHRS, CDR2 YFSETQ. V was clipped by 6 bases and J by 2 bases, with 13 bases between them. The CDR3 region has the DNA TGCGCCAGCACGCACGGACTTTCCACAGATACGCAGTATTTT. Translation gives CASTHGLSTDTQYF.

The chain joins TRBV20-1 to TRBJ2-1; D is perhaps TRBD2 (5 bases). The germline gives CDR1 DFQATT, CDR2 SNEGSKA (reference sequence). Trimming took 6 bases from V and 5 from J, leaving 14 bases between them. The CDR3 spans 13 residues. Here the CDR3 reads CSAGEGANNEQFF. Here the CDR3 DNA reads TGCAGTGCCGGAGAGGGAGCTAACAATGAGCAGTTCTTC.

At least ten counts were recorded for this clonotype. Written as DNA, the CDR3 is TGTGCCACCAGCAGAGAATCTTGGGCAGATACTAACTATGGCTACACCTTC. Its translation: CATSRESWADTNYGYTF. The rearrangement joins TRBV15 to TRBJ1-2, with unresolved D. Between the trimmed V and J ends, which lost 0 bases and 0 bases, there was a span of 14 bases. Germline CDR1 and CDR2: LNHNV and YYDKDF (reference sequence). The CDR3 is 17 amino acids.

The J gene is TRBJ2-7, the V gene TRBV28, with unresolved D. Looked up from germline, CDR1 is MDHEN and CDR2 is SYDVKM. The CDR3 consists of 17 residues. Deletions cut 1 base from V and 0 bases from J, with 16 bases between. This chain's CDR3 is CASSLFEQLMPSYEQYF. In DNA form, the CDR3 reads TGTGCCAGCAGTTTATTCGAACAGCTGATGCCCTCCTACGAGCAGTACTTC.

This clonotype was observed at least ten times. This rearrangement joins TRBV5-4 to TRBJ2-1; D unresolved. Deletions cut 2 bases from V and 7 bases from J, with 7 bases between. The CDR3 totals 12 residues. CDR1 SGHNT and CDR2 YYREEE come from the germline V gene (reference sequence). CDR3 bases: TGTGCCAGCAGCTTAGTGAGGAATGAGCAGTTCTTC. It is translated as CASSLVRNEQFF.